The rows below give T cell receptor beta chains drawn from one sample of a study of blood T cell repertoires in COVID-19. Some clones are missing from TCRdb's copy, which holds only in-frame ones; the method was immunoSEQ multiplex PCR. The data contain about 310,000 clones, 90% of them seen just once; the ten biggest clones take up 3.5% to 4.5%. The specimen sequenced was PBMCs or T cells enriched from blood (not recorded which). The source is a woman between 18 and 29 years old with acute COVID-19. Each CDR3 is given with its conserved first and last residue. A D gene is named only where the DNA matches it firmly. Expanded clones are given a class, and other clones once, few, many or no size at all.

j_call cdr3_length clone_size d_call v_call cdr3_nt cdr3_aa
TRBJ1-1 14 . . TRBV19 TGTGCCAGTAGTATAGGGGCAGGTCTCACTGAAGCTTTCTTT CASSIGAGLTEAFF
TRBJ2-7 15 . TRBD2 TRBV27 TGTGCCAGCAGACACGGACTAGCGGAGACGTACGAGCAGTACTTC CASRHGLAETYEQYF
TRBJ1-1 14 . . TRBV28 TGTGCCAGCATTTCCCCCTCTATGAACACTGAAGCTTTCTTT CASISPSMNTEAFF
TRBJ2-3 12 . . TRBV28 TGTGCCAGCGGGGGGTTGGCAGATACGCAGTATTTT CASGGLADTQYF
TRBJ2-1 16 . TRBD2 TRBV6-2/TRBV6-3 TGTGCCAGCAGCCAGCTTGGACTAGCGGCCTACAATGAGCAGTTCTTC CASSQLGLAAYNEQFF
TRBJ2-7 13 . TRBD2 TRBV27 TGTGCCAGCAGTCCGGGACTAGCGATTGAGCAGTACTTC CASSPGLAIEQYF
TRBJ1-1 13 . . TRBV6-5 TGTGCCAGCAGTTACCAGGGGAACACTGAAGCTTTCTTT CASSYQGNTEAFF
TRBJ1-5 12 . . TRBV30 TGTGCCTGGAGTGCTAGTAGTCAGCCCCAGCATTTT CAWSASSQPQHF
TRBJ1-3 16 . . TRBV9 TGTGCCAGCAGCGTAGAGGGGGTGGGTTTTGGAAACACCATATATTTT CASSVEGVGFGNTIYF
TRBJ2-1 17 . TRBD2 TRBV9 TGTGCCAGCAGCGCATTTTGGACTAGCGGCTCCTACAATGAGCAGTTCTTC CASSAFWTSGSYNEQFF
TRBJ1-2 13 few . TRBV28 TGTGCCAGCAGGAAGGGAGCGGACTATGGCTACACCTTC CASRKGADYGYTF
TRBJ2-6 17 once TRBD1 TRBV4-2 TGTGCCAGCAGCCAAGGGACAGGGCCCTCTGGGGCCAACGTCCTGACTTTC CASSQGTGPSGANVLTF
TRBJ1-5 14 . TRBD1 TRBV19 TGTGCCAGTAGTACGGACAGGACTTTGCAGCCCCAGCATTTT CASSTDRTLQPQHF
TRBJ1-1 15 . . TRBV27 TGTGCCAGCAGTTTATCGGGGGGGGGAGACACTGAAGCTTTCTTT CASSLSGGGDTEAFF
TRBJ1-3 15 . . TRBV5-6 TGTGCCAGCAGCTACTTGCGGGTATCTGGAAACACCATATATTTT CASSYLRVSGNTIYF
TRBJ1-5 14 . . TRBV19 TGTGCCAGTAGTTCAGACTTTAGCAATCAGCCCCAGCATTTT CASSSDFSNQPQHF
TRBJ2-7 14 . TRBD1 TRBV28 TGTGCCAGCAGTCCCGAGACAGGGGGCTACGAGCAGTACTTC CASSPETGGYEQYF
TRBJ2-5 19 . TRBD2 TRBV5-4 TGTGCCAGCAGCTTCGGGGGAGGGTTGACTAGCGGCCACCAAGAGACCCAGTACTTC CASSFGGGLTSGHQETQYF
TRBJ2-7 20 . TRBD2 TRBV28 TGTGCCAGCAAAAGCCACATCGGACTAGCGGGGCCATTAGGGGCCTACGAGCAGTACTTC CASKSHIGLAGPLGAYEQYF
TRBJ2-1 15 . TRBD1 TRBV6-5 TGTGCCAGCAGCGGACAGGGGGCTTCCTACAATGAGCAGTTCTTC CASSGQGASYNEQFF
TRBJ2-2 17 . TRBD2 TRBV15 TGTGCCACCAGCAGACTAGGAGCGGGAGTGAACACCGGGGAGCTGTTTTTT CATSRLGAGVNTGELFF
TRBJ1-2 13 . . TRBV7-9 TGTGCCAGCAGCTCGAGTGGATATGGGGGGGAGACCTTC CASSSSGYGGETF
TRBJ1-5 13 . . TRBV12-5 TGTGCTAGTGGTTTGTCAGTCAATCAGCCCCAGCATTTT CASGLSVNQPQHF